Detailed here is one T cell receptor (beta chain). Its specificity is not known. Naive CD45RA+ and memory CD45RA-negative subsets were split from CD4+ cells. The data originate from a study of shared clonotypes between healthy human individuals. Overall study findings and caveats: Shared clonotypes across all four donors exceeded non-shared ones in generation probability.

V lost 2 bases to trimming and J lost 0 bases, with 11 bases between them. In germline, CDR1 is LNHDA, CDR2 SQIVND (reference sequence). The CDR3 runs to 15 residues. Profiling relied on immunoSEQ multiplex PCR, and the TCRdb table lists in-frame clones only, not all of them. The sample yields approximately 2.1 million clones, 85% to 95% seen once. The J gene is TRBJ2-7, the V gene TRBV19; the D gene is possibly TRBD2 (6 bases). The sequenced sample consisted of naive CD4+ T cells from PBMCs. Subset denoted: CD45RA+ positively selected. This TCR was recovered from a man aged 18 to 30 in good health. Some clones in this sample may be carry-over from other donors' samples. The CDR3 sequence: CASSIQAGLSYEQYF. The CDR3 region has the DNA TGTGCCAGTAGTATACAAGCGGGCCTCTCCTACGAGCAGTACTTC.